This TCR beta chain was obtained from a study of PD-L1 blockade in urothelial cancer (dated by TCRdb to about 2017). With respect to the entire study: Every patient began therapy in the mid-2010s and was given atezolizumab 1,200 mg intravenously every 3 weeks. Durable clinical benefit meant progression-free survival longer than 6 months, and TCR features were also tested against progression-free and overall survival. TCR sequencing covered pretreatment tumor samples and matched, serially collected peripheral blood taken before and after atezolizumab treatment. Blood samples gave a median of around 140,000 T cells and tens of thousands of unique TCRs, with a median clonality of approximately 0.078. Blood samples were analyzed at 3 weeks after treatment start (second dose) and at 6 weeks after treatment start. An ECOG performance status of 0 or 1 was recorded for the patients, and 0 to 3 prior chemotherapy regimens had been received by the patients. Whole exome sequencing and RNA sequencing of pretreatment tumors were performed alongside TCR sequencing in the same patients. Durable clinical benefit was achieved by nine patients but not by the remaining 20. About 90% of the roughly 29 patients were identified as males with urothelial cancer of bladder origin, and a prior smoking history was reported by 18 of 29 patients. Pretreatment blood TCR-seq was available for 30 or so patients, at least one posttreatment blood collection was obtained for about 24 patients, and tumor TCR-seq was available for about 24 patients. The study, an exploratory multi-omic analysis, examined somatic, immune and clinical correlates of response to PD-L1 blockade with atezolizumab in urothelial cancer.

To estimate absolute template abundance from read counts, synthetic TCR analog templates were spiked into each PCR. Using the immunoSEQ assay, TCRbeta CDR3 regions were amplified from genomic DNA with bias-controlled V and J gene primers. Rearranged TCRbeta segments were sequenced at approximately 20X coverage. Per the authors' processing: Clustering was used to correct sequencing errors, and CDR3s were annotated against IMGT so that V, D and J genes could be assigned. Out-of-frame and stop-codon sequences were excluded, and only productive TCRbeta rearrangements were used in downstream analyses. Clonality was computed as one minus Shannon entropy normalized by the log of the number of unique productive sequences. Fisher's exact test with Benjamini-Hochberg correction, using a cutoff of adjusted p below 0.01, was how clones that differed between time points or between blood and tumor were identified. TCRdb carries this immuneACCESS record with in-frame sequences only. Its versions omit some clonotypes, under half of them owing to an unresolved V gene in the studies checked, with the rest unexplained. V and J calls and clone size come straight from that table; D and trimming were deduced from the DNA. Recorded for this sample are about 57,000 clones; roughly 84% of them occurred a single time. The ten largest account for 2.5% to 3.5% of the sample.

A cohort of about 31 patients with locally advanced or metastatic urothelial carcinoma, treated at Memorial Sloan Kettering on a trial protocol, was included. Peripheral blood mononuclear cells were collected from each patient pretreatment and during treatment, giving between 1 and 8 total time points per patient. The Qiagen DNeasy Blood extraction kit was used to purify genomic DNA from total PBMCs and from tumor samples. PBMCs were collected pretreatment and during treatment and were isolated and stored as previously described. The junction carries 13 bases between V and J, which are trimmed by 0 bases and 6 bases respectively. Inclusive of the bounding cysteine and phenylalanine, the CDR3 is 14 residues long. The kept DNA is CDR3 alone, 42 bases in frame from the first base. Results the study describes overall, beyond this receptor: Because the sample size was small (n of about 29) and many of the analyses were exploratory, the results are meant to be hypothesis-generating. A pretreatment peripheral blood TCR clonality below the median was linked to improved progression-free and overall survival. Greater expansion of tumor-associated TCR clones in peripheral blood 3 weeks after the start of treatment was observed in patients with durable benefit (n of about 20, p = 0.022).

Comments on this clone: What antigen it recognizes has not been identified. Base quality data are lacking; no much larger clone is found one base away.

Sequencing was performed on PBMCs, taken around atezolizumab (anti-PD-L1) treatment. The chain was built from TRBV5-3 and TRBJ2-7; the D region possibly corresponds to TRBD1 (5 bases align). TRBV5-3 is known as an ORF, though its function is uncertain. The clonotype comes from a man aged 50 to 60 with urothelial cancer. The encoded CDR3 is CARSLAWAGSEQYF. The base sequence is TGTGCCAGAAGCTTGGCCTGGGCAGGGTCCGAGCAGTACTTC.